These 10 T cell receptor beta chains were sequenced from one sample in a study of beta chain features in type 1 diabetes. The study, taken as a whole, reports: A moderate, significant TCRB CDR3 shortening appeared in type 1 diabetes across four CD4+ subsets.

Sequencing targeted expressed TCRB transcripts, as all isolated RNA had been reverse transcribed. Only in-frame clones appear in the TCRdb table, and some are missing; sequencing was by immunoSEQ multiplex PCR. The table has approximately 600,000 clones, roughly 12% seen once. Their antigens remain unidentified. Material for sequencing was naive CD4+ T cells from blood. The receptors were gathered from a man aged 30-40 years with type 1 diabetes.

The CDR3 nucleotides read TGTGCCAGCAGTTTGTCGGGGGCAAACGAGCAGTACTTC. Amino acids: CASSLSGANEQYF. This chain connects TRBV28 to TRBJ2-7; D assignment may be TRBD1 or TRBD2 (6 bases each). The length of the CDR3 is 13 residues. V was shortened by 3 bases and J by 5 bases, with 11 bases between the two germline ends. The germline gives CDR1 MDHEN, CDR2 SYDVKM.

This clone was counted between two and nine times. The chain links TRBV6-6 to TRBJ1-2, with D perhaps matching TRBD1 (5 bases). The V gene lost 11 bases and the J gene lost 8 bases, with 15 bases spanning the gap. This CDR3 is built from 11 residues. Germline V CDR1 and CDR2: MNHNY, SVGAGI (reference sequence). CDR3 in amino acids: CAGRGPYGYTF. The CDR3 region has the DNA TGTGCCGGGCGGGGACCCTACGGCTACACCTTC.

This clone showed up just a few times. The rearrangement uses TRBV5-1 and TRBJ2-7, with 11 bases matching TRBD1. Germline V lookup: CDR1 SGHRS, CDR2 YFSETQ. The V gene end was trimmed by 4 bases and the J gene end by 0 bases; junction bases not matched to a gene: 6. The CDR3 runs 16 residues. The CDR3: CASSRGTGGYSYEQYF. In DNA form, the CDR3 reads TGCGCCAGCAGCAGAGGGACAGGGGGTTACTCCTACGAGCAGTACTTC. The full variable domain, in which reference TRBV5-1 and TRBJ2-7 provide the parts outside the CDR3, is KAGVTQTPRYLIKTRGQQVTLSCSPISGHRSVSWYQQTPGQGLQFLFEYFSETQRNKGNFPGRFSGRQFSNSRSEMNVSTLELGDSALYLCASSRGTGGYSYEQYFGPGTRLTVT.

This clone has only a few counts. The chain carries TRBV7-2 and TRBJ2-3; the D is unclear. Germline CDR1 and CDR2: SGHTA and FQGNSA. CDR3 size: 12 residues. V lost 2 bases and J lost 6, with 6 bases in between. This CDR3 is CASSLFADTQYF. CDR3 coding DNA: TGTGCCAGCAGCTTATTCGCGGATACGCAGTATTTT. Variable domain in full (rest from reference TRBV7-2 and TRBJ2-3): GAGVSQSPSNKVTEKGKDVELRCDPISGHTALYWYRQSLGQGLEFLIYFQGNSAPDKSGLPSDRFSAERTGGSVSTLTIQRTQQEDSAVYLCASSLFADTQYFGPGTRLTVL.

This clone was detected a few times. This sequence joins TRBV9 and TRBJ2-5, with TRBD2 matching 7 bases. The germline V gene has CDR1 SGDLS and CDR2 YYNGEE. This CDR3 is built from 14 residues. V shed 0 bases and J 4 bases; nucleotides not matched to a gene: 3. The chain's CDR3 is CASSVEQRGETQYF. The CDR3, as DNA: TGTGCCAGCAGCGTAGAGCAGCGGGGAGAGACCCAGTACTTC.

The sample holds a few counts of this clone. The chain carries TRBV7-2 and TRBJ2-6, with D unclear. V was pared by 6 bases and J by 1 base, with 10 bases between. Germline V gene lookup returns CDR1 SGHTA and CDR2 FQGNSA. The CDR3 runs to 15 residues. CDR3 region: CASRAAGSGANVLTF. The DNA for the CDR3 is TGTGCCAGCAGGGCGGCTGGGTCTGGGGCCAACGTCCTGACTTTC.

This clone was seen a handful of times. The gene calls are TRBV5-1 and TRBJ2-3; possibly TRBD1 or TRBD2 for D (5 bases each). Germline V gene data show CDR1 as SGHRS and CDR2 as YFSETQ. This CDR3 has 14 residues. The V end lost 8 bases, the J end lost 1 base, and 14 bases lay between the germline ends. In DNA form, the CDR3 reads TGCGCCAGTACAGAGGGGCGGGGCACAGATACGCAGTATTTT. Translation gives CASTEGRGTDTQYF.

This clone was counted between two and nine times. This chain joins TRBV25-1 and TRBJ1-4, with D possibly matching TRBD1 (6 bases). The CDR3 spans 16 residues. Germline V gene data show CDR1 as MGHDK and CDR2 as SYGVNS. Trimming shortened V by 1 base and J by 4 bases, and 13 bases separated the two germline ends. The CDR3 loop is CASSEWRGIGNEKLFF. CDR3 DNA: TGTGCCAGCAGTGAATGGAGGGGGATTGGTAATGAAAAACTGTTTTTT.

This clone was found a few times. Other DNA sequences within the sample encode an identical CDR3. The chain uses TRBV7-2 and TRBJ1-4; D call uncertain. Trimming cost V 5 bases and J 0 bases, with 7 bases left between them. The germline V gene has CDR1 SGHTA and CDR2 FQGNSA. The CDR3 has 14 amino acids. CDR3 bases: TGTGCCAGCAGCCCCACGGCAACTAATGAAAAACTGTTTTTT. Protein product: CASSPTATNEKLFF.

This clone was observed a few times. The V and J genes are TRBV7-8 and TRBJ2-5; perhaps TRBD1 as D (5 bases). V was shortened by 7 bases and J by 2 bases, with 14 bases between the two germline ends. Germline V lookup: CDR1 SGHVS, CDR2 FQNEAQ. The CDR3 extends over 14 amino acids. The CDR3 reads CASNRQNLQETQYF. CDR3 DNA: TGTGCCAGCAACCGACAGAATTTACAAGAGACCCAGTACTTC.